Below, one T cell receptor beta chain is given with its context. The target antigen is unknown. Germline-derived CDR1 and CDR2 are DFQATT and SNEGSKA (reference sequence). This CDR3 has 15 residues. V was clipped by 1 base and J by 2 bases, with 15 bases between them. The entry originates in a study of T cells after yellow fever vaccination. Study findings and constraints: Reappearing after the booster were most of the clones from primary vaccination (roughly 96% CD4, approximately 85% CD8). A weaker but faster secondary response was observed, peaking on day 5 versus 15.

By 5'RACE template switching, TCR cDNA was produced, with a universal primer site and UMIs added in the process. TCRdb recomputed calls from the 5' RACE reads with MiXCR, one row per CDR3 protein. Of hundreds of thousands of distinct CDR3 sequences listed, 13% were seen once; the top ten hold over 11%. This sequence originates from a man aged 30-40 years who received the YFV17D yellow fever vaccine. Sequencing used PBMCs, obtained on the day of the yellow fever booster vaccination. This rearrangement joins TRBV20-1 to TRBJ2-7, with D possibly matching TRBD2 (6 bases). The CDR3 here is CSARGSGVSPYEQYF. In nucleotides, the CDR3 is TGCAGTGCTAGAGGCTCGGGAGTTTCGCCCTACGAGCAGTACTTC.